These T cell receptor beta chains were read from a single sample in a study of post-analysis software for immune sequencing data. TCRdb re-called the PCR reads through MiXCR, storing one row per CDR3 protein. Found here are about 770,000 distinct CDR3 sequences, roughly 50% of them singletons; the top ten hold roughly 4.5%. The specimen sequenced was blood. All receptors derive from a girl between 10 and 17 years old with multiple sclerosis. The CDR3 runs from the conserved cysteine through the conserved F or W. D genes are given only for firm matches. A clone size is listed for some rows: how often the clone was seen (once, few, many), or a class if it is expanded.

v_call	d_call	j_call	clone_size	cdr3_aa	cdr3_nt
TRBV11-1	TRBD2	TRBJ2-1	NA	CASSFTGTSGNEQFF	TGTGCCAGCAGCTTTACCGGGACTAGCGGTAATGAGCAGTTCTTC
TRBV7-8	NA	TRBJ1-5	NA	CASSHGQGGGLFGNQPQHF	TGTGCCAGCAGCCACGGTCAGGGCGGGGGTCTTTTCGGGAATCAGCCCCAGCATTTT
TRBV6-6	TRBD2	TRBJ2-7	few	CASSTSGAYEQYF	TGTGCCAGCAGTACTAGCGGTGCCTACGAGCAGTACTTC
TRBV6-6	NA	TRBJ2-3	NA	CASRTGVVTDTQYF	TGTGCCAGCAGGACGGGAGTGGTCACAGATACGCAGTATTTT
TRBV7-2	TRBD1	TRBJ2-1	few	CASSLFGTDNEQFF	TGTGCCAGCAGCTTATTCGGGACAGACAATGAGCAGTTCTTC
TRBV7-8	NA	TRBJ1-2	NA	CASSFPDGYGYTF	TGTGCCAGCAGCTTTCCGGATGGCTATGGCTACACCTTC
TRBV11-1	NA	TRBJ2-3	NA	CASSPLRVDTQYF	TGTGCCAGCAGCCCTCTACGTGTTGATACGCAGTATTTT
TRBV4-2	NA	TRBJ1-6	NA	CASSQDPSDGGGSYNSPLHF	TGTGCCAGCAGCCAAGATCCGAGCGATGGGGGCGGCTCCTATAATTCACCCCTCCACTTT
TRBV29-1	TRBD2	TRBJ2-1	NA	CSVGALAGEDNEQFF	TGCAGCGTTGGCGCACTAGCGGGAGAGGACAATGAGCAGTTCTTC
TRBV27	TRBD2	TRBJ2-1	NA	CASTPGGDQYNEQFF	TGTGCCAGCACCCCGGGGGGGGATCAATACAATGAGCAGTTCTTC
TRBV9	NA	TRBJ2-7	NA	CASSPVSGEVPYEQYF	TGTGCCAGCAGCCCCGTGTCGGGCGAGGTTCCCTACGAGCAGTACTTC
TRBV12-3/TRBV12-4	NA	TRBJ1-1	NA	CASSLVLNLKRIEAFF	TGTGCCAGCAGTTTAGTACTCAACCTCAAGCGGATTGAAGCTTTCTTT
TRBV6-2/TRBV6-3	NA	TRBJ1-2	few	CASTHGRDYGYTF	TGTGCCAGCACTCACGGGCGCGACTATGGCTACACCTTC
TRBV29-1	NA	TRBJ2-1	NA	CSVEGNGASGLNEQFF	TGCAGCGTTGAGGGGAACGGGGCGTCCGGACTGAATGAGCAGTTCTTC
TRBV18	NA	TRBJ2-5	NA	CASSPSRVLGETQYF	TGTGCCAGCTCACCATCGAGGGTATTAGGAGAGACCCAGTACTTC
TRBV29-1	NA	TRBJ2-5	few	CSVERGQETKYF	TGCAGCGTTGAACGGGGGCAGGAGACCAAGTACTTC
TRBV10-3	NA	TRBJ1-5	NA	CAISWDGDGQPQHF	TGTGCCATCAGTTGGGACGGGGACGGGCAGCCCCAGCATTTT
TRBV7-3	NA	TRBJ2-1	NA	CASSLRGGTSSYNEQFF	TGTGCCAGCAGCCTTAGGGGGGGAACGAGCTCCTACAATGAGCAGTTCTTC
TRBV5-5	TRBD2	TRBJ2-1	NA	CASSLGSSGPVEQFF	TGTGCCAGCAGCTTGGGTTCTAGCGGGCCGGTTGAGCAGTTCTTC
TRBV12-3/TRBV12-4	NA	TRBJ2-1	few	CASSPSGLSYNEQFF	TGTGCCAGCAGTCCCAGCGGGTTAAGCTACAATGAGCAGTTCTTC
TRBV20-1	TRBD1	TRBJ2-1	NA	CSAAGTDNEQFF	TGCAGTGCCGCCGGGACAGACAATGAGCAGTTCTTC
TRBV20-1	TRBD2	TRBJ2-7	NA	CSARAASGSLAYEQYF	TGCAGTGCAAGAGCGGCTAGCGGGAGCTTAGCCTACGAGCAGTACTTC
TRBV5-1	TRBD1	TRBJ1-5	NA	CASRSGTDNQPQHF	TGCGCCAGCAGGTCCGGGACAGATAATCAGCCCCAGCATTTT